The 17 T cell receptor beta chains below were found in one sample sequenced in a study of early stage breast cancer tumors. Clones were read by immunoSEQ multiplex PCR, and TCRdb kept only the in-frame ones, dropping some. Here the sample spans almost 55,000 clones, 75% to 95% being singletons. Sequenced input: blood. Every receptor here comes from a person aged 70 to 79 with breast cancer.

The gene calls are TRBV10-1 and TRBJ2-7, with D perhaps TRBD2 (6 bases). This CDR3 contains 14 residues. The germline CDR1 and CDR2 sequences are WNHNN and SYGVQD (reference sequence). Trimming took 6 bases from V and 2 from J, leaving 14 bases between them. CDR3 DNA sequence: TGCGCCAGCAGCCGTGGTAGCGGTACCTACGAGCAGTACTTC. Its protein is CASSRGSGTYEQYF.

V is TRBV11-2 and J is TRBJ1-4; 7 positions match TRBD1. This CDR3 has 14 residues. Trimming at V came to 7 bases and at J to 4 bases, leaving 6 bases not matched to a gene. Germline CDR1 SGHAT, CDR2 FQNNGV. The CDR3 DNA follows: TGTGCCAGCAAGCCGGGACAGTATAATGAAAAACTGTTTTTT. It translates to CASKPGQYNEKLFF.

V is TRBV5-4 and J is TRBJ1-2, with D possibly matching TRBD1 (5 bases). CDR1 SGHNT and CDR2 YYREEE come from the germline V gene (reference sequence). This CDR3 is built from 14 residues. Trimming took 0 bases from V and 2 from J, leaving 8 bases between them. The CDR3 DNA reads TGTGCCAGCAGCTTGGATGCAGGGAACTATGGCTACACCTTC. This sequence encodes CASSLDAGNYGYTF.

V and J are TRBV5-1 and TRBJ2-3; D is undetermined. Trimming removed 1 base from V and 2 bases from J, with 20 bases in between. The CDR3 runs 18 residues. Germline V gene lookup returns CDR1 SGHRS and CDR2 YFSETQ. Here the CDR3 reads CASSLKFADNEITDTQYF. DNA for the CDR3: TGCGCCAGCAGCTTGAAGTTTGCGGATAATGAAATCACAGATACGCAGTATTTT.

This chain connects TRBV5-1 to TRBJ1-1; 7 nucleotides agree with TRBD1. The germline gives CDR1 SGHRS, CDR2 YFSETQ. The V gene end was trimmed by 4 bases and the J gene end by 1 base; junction bases not matched to a gene: 7. The CDR3 extends over 15 amino acids. In DNA form, the CDR3 reads TGCGCCAGCAGCGGAATGGGGACAGAGAACACTGAAGCTTTCTTT. This codes for CASSGMGTENTEAFF.

This rearrangement joins TRBV6-6 to TRBJ1-6; a weak D match, TRBD1 (5 bases). This CDR3 region has 15 residues. The germline V gene encodes CDR1 MNHNY and CDR2 SVGAGI (reference sequence). The germline V and J ends were trimmed by 5 bases and 14 bases, with 22 bases remaining between them. For the CDR3, the DNA is TGTGCCAGCAGTAGTCGCAGGGAAGGGGTAACGGCCCTCCACTTT. This translates into CASSSRREGVTALHF.

The chain combines TRBV27 with TRBJ2-7; possibly TRBD1 for D (5 bases). The germline V gene encodes CDR1 MNHEY and CDR2 SMNVEV (reference sequence). The length of the CDR3 is 15 residues. With 2 bases removed from V and 3 bases from J, the gap between germline ends came to 14 bases. For the CDR3, the DNA is TGTGCCAGCAGTTTAGGCGACAGTCTAGGCTACGAGCAGTACTTC. It encodes CASSLGDSLGYEQYF.

The chain joins TRBV7-2 to TRBJ2-6; a weak D match, TRBD2 (5 bases). The V gene lost 0 bases and the J gene lost 1 base, with 7 bases spanning the gap. From germline, CDR1 is SGHTA and CDR2 FQGNSA. The CDR3 has 16 residues. The CDR3 protein is CASSLATGSGANVLTF. The CDR3 DNA is TGTGCCAGCAGCTTAGCGACGGGGTCTGGGGCCAACGTCCTGACTTTC.

The chain employs TRBV27 and TRBJ2-3; no clear D. This CDR3 comprises 15 residues. The V gene's germline CDR1 is MNHEY and CDR2 SMNVEV (reference sequence). With 6 bases removed from V and 1 base from J, the gap between germline ends came to 14 bases. The CDR3 sequence: CASSRGVLGTDTQYF. CDR3 sequence (DNA): TGTGCCAGCAGCCGCGGTGTTCTGGGCACAGATACGCAGTATTTT.

The chain combines TRBV10-1 with TRBJ1-4; D uncertain. The V end lost 3 bases, the J end lost 4 bases, and 6 bases lay between the germline ends. There are 13 residues in the CDR3. Germline loops: CDR1 WNHNN, CDR2 SYGVQD (reference sequence). As DNA, the CDR3 is TGCGCCAGCAGTGACGGGTATAATGAAAAACTGTTTTTT. Its protein product is CASSDGYNEKLFF.

The chain carries TRBV11-3 and TRBJ2-1, with TRBD2 as a possible D gene (5 bases). Germline loops: CDR1 SGHNT, CDR2 YENEEA. The CDR3 runs to 13 residues. V lost 1 base to trimming and J lost 5 bases, with 6 bases between them. The CDR3 DNA is TGTGCCAGCAGCTTAGGGAGGAACAATGAGCAGTTCTTC. It translates to CASSLGRNNEQFF.

J is TRBJ2-3 and V is TRBV5-1; D unclear. The CDR3 extends over 12 amino acids. Per the germline V gene, CDR1 is SGHRS and CDR2 is YFSETQ. V was clipped by 3 bases and J by 5 bases, with 7 bases between them. CDR3 bases: TGCGCCAGCAGCTGGGCGAGAGATACGCAGTATTTT. Protein: CASSWARDTQYF.

V is TRBV4-3 and J is TRBJ2-3; 16 bases map to TRBD2. This CDR3 comprises 16 residues. The germline V gene encodes CDR1 LGHNA and CDR2 YSLEER. J lost 4 bases, V lost 3 bases, and 1 base had no gene match. CDR3 sequence (DNA): TGCGCCAGCAGCCAGGGACTAGCGGGGGGGCCAGATACGCAGTATTTT. It encodes CASSQGLAGGPDTQYF.

The chain has TRBV28 and TRBJ2-5, with D possibly matching TRBD1 (6 bases). The CDR3 covers 14 residues. CDR1 MDHEN and CDR2 SYDVKM come from the germline V gene. The germline V and J ends were trimmed by 2 bases and 9 bases, with 16 bases remaining between them. DNA for the CDR3: TGTGCCAGCAGTTTAAGGAGTGGGGCAGGGGCCCAGTACTTC. Translating gives CASSLRSGAGAQYF.

The chain combines TRBV19 with TRBJ2-5, with D perhaps TRBD2 (5 bases). The CDR3 runs 15 residues. CDR1 LNHDA and CDR2 SQIVND come from the germline V gene (reference sequence). V gave up 3 bases and J gave up 0 bases, with 11 bases separating them. CDR3 nucleotides: TGTGCCAGTAGTATCGGAGGACGGAACCAAGAGACCCAGTACTTC. Amino acid sequence: CASSIGGRNQETQYF.

The chain is built from TRBV7-6 and TRBJ2-7; D is uncertain. V was trimmed by 5 bases and J by 3 bases, leaving 23 bases between them. The germline gives CDR1 SGHVS, CDR2 FNYEAQ. The CDR3 runs to 17 residues. CDR3 nucleotides: TGTGCCAGCAGCCCCAACACGGTTTCCGTAGCTAACTACGAGCAGTACTTC. Translation: CASSPNTVSVANYEQYF. The full variable domain, its missing parts supplied by reference TRBV7-6 and TRBJ2-7, is GAGVSQSPRYKVTKRGQDVALRCDPISGHVSLYWYRQALGQGPEFLTYFNYEAQQDKSGLPNDRFSAERPEGSISTLTIQRTEQRDSAMYRCASSPNTVSVANYEQYFGPGTRLTVT.

This chain joins TRBV5-5 and TRBJ2-2; possible D gene TRBD1, 6 bases. The CDR3 consists of 15 residues. V was shortened by 7 bases and J by 0 bases, with 13 bases between the two germline ends. Germline CDR1 and CDR2: SGHKS and YYEKEE (reference sequence). In DNA, the CDR3 is TGTGCCAGCGCCACCGGGACAACGAACACCGGGGAGCTGTTTTTT. It specifies CASATGTTNTGELFF. Filled out from reference TRBV5-5 and TRBJ2-2, the complete variable domain reads DAGVTQSPTHLIKTRGQQVTLRCSPISGHKSVSWYQQVLGQGPQFIFQYYEKEERGRGNFPDRFSARQFPNYSSELNVNALLLGDSALYLCASATGTTNTGELFFGEGSRLTVL.